Below, 5 T cell receptor beta chains from the same sample are listed, as sequenced in a study of read filtering for tumor transcriptome and immune sequencing. Molecular barcoded adaptors covering alpha/delta and beta/gamma chains were used on around 400 ng RNA. TCRdb fed the reads into MiXCR, producing one record per CDR3 protein. The sample records roughly 38,000 distinct CDR3 sequences, 13% being singletons. The sample was a population of CD138-negative cells sorted from bone marrow. All receptors derive from a donor over 35 with multiple myeloma.

A few counts support this clonotype. The J gene is TRBJ2-7, the V gene TRBV6-2 or TRBV6-3, with D possibly being TRBD1 or TRBD2 (5 bases each). The germline CDR1 and CDR2 sequences are MNHEY and SVGEGT. The CDR3 runs to 15 residues. Trimming shortened V by 5 bases and J by 0 bases, and 14 bases separated the two germline ends. The CDR3: CASSVGTSYSYEQYF. The CDR3 DNA reads as TGTGCCAGCAGTGTTGGGACGAGCTACTCCTACGAGCAGTACTTC.

This clonotype was counted ten times or more. The rearrangement uses TRBV20-1 and TRBJ2-3; 10 bases are a match to TRBD2. The V gene end was trimmed by 1 base and the J gene end by 5 bases; junction bases not matched to a gene: 9. Per germline, CDR1 DFQATT and CDR2 SNEGSKA (reference sequence). This CDR3 is built from 16 residues. CDR3 protein: CSARGVTSGNIDTQYF. The DNA for the CDR3 is TGCAGTGCTAGAGGGGTCACTAGCGGGAATATAGATACGCAGTATTTT.

This clonotype has ten or more counts. The chain employs TRBV5-1 and TRBJ2-3, with D maybe TRBD2 (5 bases). The V end was cut by 4 bases, the J end by 5 bases, with 17 bases between. The CDR3 loop spans 15 amino acids. From germline, CDR1 is SGHRS and CDR2 YFSETQ. The CDR3 DNA sequence: TGCGCCAGCAGCCAGATGACCGAGGGCAGAGATACGCAGTATTTT. Protein sequence: CASSQMTEGRDTQYF. The variable domain in full, completed from reference TRBV5-1 and TRBJ2-3, reads KAGVTQTPRYLIKTRGQQVTLSCSPISGHRSVSWYQQTPGQGLQFLFEYFSETQRNKGNFPGRFSGRQFSNSRSEMNVSTLELGDSALYLCASSQMTEGRDTQYFGPGTRLTVL.

The sample holds many counts of this clonotype. V gene TRBV6-2 or TRBV6-3 combines with J gene TRBJ1-5, with D tentatively TRBD1 (6 bases). Germline CDR1 and CDR2: MNHEY and SVGEGT. Trimming removed 6 bases at V and 5 bases at J, with 14 bases between. This CDR3 is 14 amino acids long. The CDR3 is CASSPTGFHQPQHF. CDR3 bases: TGTGCCAGCAGCCCTACAGGGTTCCATCAGCCCCAGCATTTT.

The table lists this clonotype with many counts. The chain uses TRBV6-2 or TRBV6-3 and TRBJ1-4; TRBD1 matches at 7 bases. The CDR3 spans 14 residues. Germline values: CDR1 MNHEY, CDR2 SVGEGT. J lost 8 bases, V lost 3 bases, and 6 bases had no gene match. The CDR3 nucleotides read TGTGCCAGCAGTTATGGACAGGCGGCCGAAAAACTGTTTTTT. This gives the protein CASSYGQAAEKLFF.